The rows below give T cell receptor beta chains drawn from one sample of a study of T cell responses to AZD1222 COVID-19 vaccine. The table came from immunoSEQ multiplex PCR; TCRdb's copy has only in-frame clones and leaves some out. The profile covers 150,000 to 200,000 clones, with 80% to 90% appearing a single time and approximately 6.9% taken by the ten largest. Sequenced material: peripheral blood, taken on day 0 of AZD1222 vaccination. The source of these receptors is an adult in good health. Both conserved end residues are part of each CDR3. A D gene is named only where the DNA matches it firmly. Where a row states a size, it is once, few, many or the class of an expanded clone; other rows omit it.

TRBD2	TRBJ2-3	-	TRBV4-2	CASSQEGLEATDTQYF	TGTGCCAGCAGCCAAGAGGGACTAGAAGCCACAGATACGCAGTATTTT
-	TRBJ1-3	once	TRBV7-9	CASSFLPDTIYF	TGTGCCAGCAGCTTTCTCCCCGACACCATATATTTT
-	TRBJ1-6	-	TRBV5-4	CASTPDIGGNSPLHF	TGTGCCAGCACCCCTGATATCGGCGGTAATTCACCCCTCCACTTT
-	TRBJ2-7	once	TRBV11-2	CASSPVGQGSFYEQYF	TGTGCCAGCAGCCCTGTCGGGCAGGGGTCGTTCTACGAGCAGTACTTC
-	TRBJ1-4	-	TRBV27	CASSLIGGGRKNEKLFF	TGTGCCAGCAGTTTAATAGGAGGGGGAAGAAAAAATGAAAAACTGTTTTTT
-	TRBJ2-1	-	TRBV9	CASSSGRQNNEQFF	TGTGCCAGCAGCTCGGGACGGCAAAATAATGAGCAGTTCTTC
-	TRBJ2-6	-	TRBV3-1/TRBV3-2	CASSQGAVEGSASGANVLTF	TGTGCCAGCAGCCAAGGGGCGGTAGAGGGATCCGCCTCTGGGGCCAACGTCCTGACTTTC
TRBD1	TRBJ2-7	few	TRBV6-5	CASRNRGLSEQYF	TGTGCCAGCAGGAACAGGGGGCTGAGCGAGCAGTACTTC
-	TRBJ2-3	-	TRBV2	CASSNSGADTQYF	TGTGCCAGCAGTAATTCCGGGGCAGATACGCAGTATTTT
-	TRBJ1-4	-	TRBV3-1/TRBV3-2	CASSYFIANRADNEKLFF	TGTGCCAGCAGCTACTTCATCGCTAACAGGGCCGATAATGAAAAACTGTTTTTT
TRBD1	TRBJ1-2	-	TRBV4-1	CASSLGTGGYTF	TGCGCCAGCAGCCTCGGGACAGGGGGCTACACCTTC
TRBD1	TRBJ1-1	-	TRBV7-9	CASSSDRGTEAFF	TGTGCCAGCAGTTCTGACAGGGGCACTGAAGCTTTCTTT
-	TRBJ1-2	-	TRBV11-2	CASSRVGLNYGYTF	TGTGCCAGCAGCCGGGTGGGACTTAACTATGGCTACACCTTC